Below, 26 T cell receptor beta chains from the same sample are listed, as sequenced in a study of Ad26.COV2.S vaccination and SARS-CoV-2 variants. Here immunoSEQ multiplex PCR was the method, and the copy in TCRdb shows in-frame clones only, minus some. The table includes fewer than 900,000 clones, roughly 90% detected once. As for treatment: around 19 received Ad26.COV2.S at low or high dose, single or two shots; about 5 received placebo; per-sample allocation not given. The samples were gathered on day 63 after the first injection of vaccine or placebo. Here the sequenced sample was peripheral blood, taken in a trial of Ad26.COV2.S vaccine versus placebo. These receptors were collected from a person aged 18-65 years who received the Ad26.COV2.S COVID-19 vaccine or a placebo.

This clone is a singleton in its sample. The chain couples TRBV29-1 to TRBJ2-3; no definite D call. Germline CDR1 and CDR2: SQVTM and ANQGSEA. The CDR3 runs to 12 residues. V shed 7 bases and J shed 4 bases, with 12 bases lying between them. The CDR3 sequence is CSAPEAADTQYF. The DNA of the CDR3 is TGCAGCGCCCCCGAGGCGGCAGATACGCAGTATTTT.

The chain links TRBV7-8 to TRBJ1-2, with 7 bases identical to TRBD1. V shed 3 bases and J 2 bases; nucleotides not matched to a gene: 3. Germline V lookup: CDR1 SGHVS, CDR2 FQNEAQ. This CDR3 is 14 amino acids long. CDR3 bases: TGTGCCAGCAGCTTGACAGGGTCGAACTATGGCTACACCTTC. As protein: CASSLTGSNYGYTF.

J is TRBJ2-1 and V is TRBV5-5; 15 nucleotides agree with TRBD2. V was pared by 4 bases and J by 6 bases, with 8 bases of the junction left unmatched. The germline V gene has CDR1 SGHKS and CDR2 YYEKEE (reference sequence). The CDR3 is 17 amino acids. CDR3 in amino acids: CASSPGTSGGKTNEQFF. The CDR3 DNA reads as TGTGCCAGCAGCCCAGGGACTAGCGGGGGGAAAACCAATGAGCAGTTCTTC. Based on the CDR3 plus reference TRBV5-5 and TRBJ2-1, the full variable domain is DAGVTQSPTHLIKTRGQQVTLRCSPISGHKSVSWYQQVLGQGPQFIFQYYEKEERGRGNFPDRFSARQFPNYSSELNVNALLLGDSALYLCASSPGTSGGKTNEQFFGPGTRLTVL.

This chain joins TRBV25-1 and TRBJ2-3; the match to TRBD1 covers 8 bases. Trimming took 2 bases from V and 2 from J; bases not matched to a gene: 3. Germline CDR1 is MGHDK and CDR2 is SYGVNS. This CDR3 region has 15 residues. DNA of the CDR3: TGTGCCAGCAGTGAAACAGGGGGTTACACAGATACGCAGTATTTT. Translating gives CASSETGGYTDTQYF.

This chain connects TRBV7-6 to TRBJ2-2; D is uncertain. Germline lookup yields CDR1 SGHVS and CDR2 FNYEAQ. This CDR3 contains 15 residues. V was clipped by 5 bases and J by 1 base, with 11 bases between them. The CDR3: CASSPAGRNTGELFF. The CDR3 nucleotides read TGTGCCAGCAGCCCTGCAGGCAGGAACACCGGGGAGCTGTTTTTT.

V is TRBV5-1 and J is TRBJ2-3, with 12 bases lining up with TRBD2. V shed 4 bases and J 3 bases; nucleotides not matched to a gene: 6. CDR3 length: 16 amino acids. From germline, CDR1 is SGHRS and CDR2 YFSETQ. This CDR3 is CASSLTSGSGTDTQYF. CDR3 coding DNA: TGCGCCAGCAGCCTGACTAGCGGGAGTGGTACAGATACGCAGTATTTT.

This clone showed up just once. V usage is TRBV11-2 and J usage is TRBJ1-6; D not certain. Germline assignment: CDR1 SGHAT and CDR2 FQNNGV. Trimming left V 0 bases short and J 8 bases short, with 11 bases between. The CDR3 consists of 15 residues. CDR3: CASSLDGMRYSPLHF. CDR3 DNA sequence: TGTGCCAGCAGCTTAGATGGGATGAGATATTCACCCCTCCACTTT.

In the case of this clone: Other DNA variants within this sample encode the same CDR3. The V gene is TRBV6-5, the J gene TRBJ1-3; 9 bases fit TRBD1. The length of the CDR3 is 13 residues. Germline lookup yields CDR1 MNHEY and CDR2 SVGAGI. Trimming cost V 6 bases and J 4 bases; bases outside gene matches: 1. The CDR3 sequence: CASRTGGGNTIYF. The CDR3 DNA follows: TGTGCCAGCAGGACAGGGGGGGGAAACACCATATATTTT.

The CDR3 nucleotides are TGTGCCAGTAGTATTAGGGGGGCTTTTAGCAATCAGCCCCAGCATTTT. Its translation: CASSIRGAFSNQPQHF. V usage is TRBV19 and J usage is TRBJ1-5; tentatively, D is TRBD1 (6 bases). The CDR3 is made up of 16 amino acids. Deletions cut 3 bases from V and 0 bases from J, with 12 bases between. Germline CDR1 and CDR2: LNHDA and SQIVND (reference sequence).

V gene TRBV5-1 combines with J gene TRBJ2-5, with D possibly matching TRBD1 (6 bases). Per the germline V gene, CDR1 is SGHRS and CDR2 is YFSETQ. V shed 0 bases and J shed 5 bases, with 14 bases lying between them. This CDR3 has 15 residues. This CDR3 reads CASSLGQGLMETQYF. In DNA form, the CDR3 reads TGCGCCAGCAGCTTGGGGCAGGGGTTGATGGAGACCCAGTACTTC.

The J gene is TRBJ2-7, the V gene TRBV30; tentative D call: TRBD2 (5 bases). The germline gives CDR1 GTSNPN, CDR2 SVGIG (reference sequence). Trimming left V 2 bases short and J 2 bases short, with 13 bases between. The CDR3 covers 14 residues. The CDR3 DNA reads TGTGCCTGGAGTAGGACTTTCCCGGCCTACGAGCAGTACTTC. Encoded protein: CAWSRTFPAYEQYF.

The genes are TRBV6-5 and TRBJ2-3; maybe TRBD2 (6 bases). Trimming removed 3 bases at V and 0 bases at J, with 10 bases between. The germline V gene has CDR1 MNHEY and CDR2 SVGAGI. CDR3 size: 15 residues. Written as DNA, the CDR3 is TGTGCCAGCAGTTATGCGGGGTCTAGCACAGATACGCAGTATTTT. This encodes CASSYAGSSTDTQYF.

The chain joins TRBV4-2 to TRBJ1-3; tentative D call: TRBD1 (5 bases). This CDR3 region has 15 residues. CDR1 is LGHNA, CDR2 YNFKEQ, per germline. The germline V and J ends were trimmed by 0 bases and 1 base, with 7 bases remaining between them. The CDR3 sequence: CASSQDGGSGNTIYF. The CDR3 DNA reads TGTGCCAGCAGCCAAGATGGGGGGTCTGGAAACACCATATATTTT.

The chain uses TRBV7-8 and TRBJ2-7; TRBD1 matches 10 bases. The germline V gene has CDR1 SGHVS and CDR2 FQNEAQ. The length of the CDR3 is 15 residues. J gave up 4 bases and V 2 bases, and 5 bases lay outside the gene matches. CDR3 bases: TGTGCCAGCAGCTTAACCCCGGGACAGGGGTACGAGCAGTACTTC. It specifies CASSLTPGQGYEQYF.

The CDR3 spells CASSLEYSSGRYTF. Written as DNA, the CDR3 is TGCGCCAGCAGCTTGGAGTACAGCAGCGGGCGCTACACCTTC. The chain combines TRBV5-1 with TRBJ1-2; D is ambiguous. The V end lost 0 bases, the J end lost 9 bases, and 15 bases lay between the germline ends. Germline V gene data show CDR1 as SGHRS and CDR2 as YFSETQ. The CDR3 length is 14 residues.

This rearrangement joins TRBV27 to TRBJ2-7; weak D call: TRBD2 (6 bases). The V and J ends lost 2 bases and 3 bases respectively, with 11 bases between them. CDR1 is MNHEY, CDR2 SMNVEV, per germline (reference sequence). CDR3 size: 14 residues. The CDR3 is CASSLGTDYYEQYF. CDR3 sequence (DNA): TGTGCCAGCAGTTTAGGGACTGATTACTACGAGCAGTACTTC.

The J gene is TRBJ2-7, the V gene TRBV18; 10 bases agree with TRBD1. V lost 6 bases to trimming and J lost 7 bases; unmatched junction nucleotides: 3. CDR1 KGHSH and CDR2 LQKENI come from the germline V gene. The CDR3 consists of 12 residues. The CDR3 loop is CASSGQGLEQYF. In DNA form, the CDR3 reads TGTGCCAGCTCGGGACAGGGGTTAGAGCAGTACTTC. The full variable domain, its missing parts supplied by reference TRBV18 and TRBJ2-7, is NAGVMQNPRHLVRRRGQEARLRCSPMKGHSHVYWYRQLPEEGLKFMVYLQKENIIDESGMPKERFSAEFPKEGPSILRIQQVVRGDSAAYFCASSGQGLEQYFGPGTRLTVT.

This rearrangement joins TRBV5-6 to TRBJ2-3; a weak D match, TRBD2 (5 bases). Germline loops: CDR1 SGHDT, CDR2 YYEEEE. Trimming cost V 2 bases and J 0 bases, with 10 bases left between them. The CDR3 has 15 residues. This chain's CDR3 is CASSFSVSSTDTQYF. As DNA, the CDR3 is TGTGCCAGCAGCTTTAGCGTCTCTAGCACAGATACGCAGTATTTT.

V and J are TRBV9 and TRBJ2-1; D not resolved. Trimming shortened V by 4 bases and J by 3 bases, and 17 bases separated the two germline ends. This CDR3 has 16 amino acids. The germline V gene has CDR1 SGDLS and CDR2 YYNGEE. CDR3 DNA: TGTGCCAGCAGCCCCCGAAATGGGGTTTACTACAATGAGCAGTTCTTC. Protein sequence: CASSPRNGVYYNEQFF.

This chain joins TRBV6-5 and TRBJ2-7; weak D call: TRBD2 (7 bases). CDR3 length equals 14 residues. V was clipped by 0 bases and J by 4 bases, with 10 bases between them. The germline V gene has CDR1 MNHEY and CDR2 SVGAGI. The CDR3 nucleotides are TGTGCCAGCAGTTACTCGGGGAGGGGGTACGAGCAGTACTTC. Encoded protein: CASSYSGRGYEQYF.

The chain joins TRBV30 to TRBJ1-5; TRBD1 is a possible D gene (6 bases). V was shortened by 5 bases and J by 2 bases, with 13 bases between the two germline ends. This CDR3 comprises 14 residues. In germline, CDR1 is GTSNPN, CDR2 SVGIG (reference sequence). For the CDR3, the DNA is TGTGCCTGGGGGCAGGGGTTTGGCAATCAGCCCCAGCATTTT. It specifies CAWGQGFGNQPQHF.

In this sample, this clone turned up a few times. Other DNA sequences in the sample encode the same CDR3. The rearrangement links TRBV27 to TRBJ2-7, with 7 positions matching TRBD2. The CDR3 spans 15 residues. V lost 0 bases and J lost 2; bases outside the gene matches: 4. Germline V gene lookup returns CDR1 MNHEY and CDR2 SMNVEV (reference sequence). CDR3 DNA sequence: TGTGCCAGCAGTTTATCAGGCGGGAGCCCCTACGAGCAGTACTTC. This sequence encodes CASSLSGGSPYEQYF.

CDR3 sequence (DNA): TGTGCCAGCAGCCGGCCCCTGGATGAGCAGTTCTTC. Amino acids: CASSRPLDEQFF. The genes are TRBV12-3 or TRBV12-4 and TRBJ2-1; D is ambiguous. The ends were cut back, 6 bases at V and 8 bases at J, with 11 bases in the middle. The CDR3 covers 12 residues.

The chain carries TRBV10-3 and TRBJ2-6; D might be TRBD1 (5 bases). Germline CDR1 is ENHRY and CDR2 is SYGVKD. The CDR3 is 16 amino acids. The germline V and J ends were trimmed by 4 bases and 1 base, with 11 bases remaining between them. The CDR3 here is CAISGDSRSGANVLTF. The CDR3 nucleotides read TGTGCCATCAGTGGAGACAGCCGATCTGGGGCCAACGTCCTGACTTTC.

The rearrangement links TRBV6-2 or TRBV6-3 to TRBJ2-7, with D possibly matching TRBD2 (5 bases). The germline gives CDR1 MNHEY, CDR2 SVGEGT. The CDR3 is 12 amino acids. The germline V and J ends were trimmed by 5 bases and 3 bases, with 8 bases remaining between them. The CDR3 is CASSSRGYEQYF. The CDR3 region has the DNA TGTGCCAGCAGTAGCCGGGGCTACGAGCAGTACTTC.

The chain carries TRBV5-1 and TRBJ1-2; D possibly corresponds to TRBD1 (5 bases). The germline CDR1 and CDR2 sequences are SGHRS and YFSETQ. This CDR3 has 14 residues. With 0 bases removed from V and 4 bases from J, the gap between germline ends came to 10 bases. CDR3 coding DNA: TGCGCCAGCAGCTTGGTCCAGGGCGGCTATGGCTACACCTTC. Translating gives CASSLVQGGYGYTF.